This TCR beta chain was identified during a study of technical replicates of blood from several donors. The J segment lost 8 bases and the V segment lost 5 bases, leaving 10 bases of the junction unmatched. The CDR3 is made up of 15 amino acids. Germline CDR1 MNHNY, CDR2 SVGAGI (reference sequence). Produced via immunoSEQ multiplex PCR; TCRdb's table is partial and in-frame only. The data show 55,000 to 75,000 clones, with around 93% seen just once and approximately 4% held by the top ten. The clonotype comes from a human donor in good health. Some clones in this sample may be carry-over from other donors' samples. J is TRBJ2-1 and V is TRBV6-6, with 9 nucleotides matching TRBD1. The sequencing input was PBMCs. CDR3 loop: CASSPRTGERDEQFF. In DNA, the CDR3 is TGTGCCAGCAGTCCTCGGACAGGGGAAAGAGATGAGCAGTTCTTC.